This T cell receptor beta chain was found in a study of T cell responses to AZD1222 COVID-19 vaccine. Regarding the study as a whole: Spike regions recognized by vaccine-associated CD4 TCRs spanned the protein, led by 160-218 and 743-854. Variant regions that are unmutated are reportedly the target of nearly half of spike-specific TCRs. With two AZD1222 doses given, Spike-specific TCR breadth and depth both rose.

The table came from immunoSEQ multiplex PCR; TCRdb's copy has only in-frame clones and leaves some out. Of some 140,000 clones listed, more than 80% were seen once; the top ten hold 4.1%. About this clone: As yet, its antigen is unknown.

The sample was peripheral blood, taken on day 0 of AZD1222 vaccination. This clonotype originated in an adult in good health.

The CDR3 here is CASSLGTESPLHF. CDR3 coding DNA: TGTGCCAGCAGTTTAGGGACAGAATCACCCCTCCACTTT. V and J are TRBV12-3 or TRBV12-4 and TRBJ1-6; D possibly corresponds to TRBD1 (6 bases). V was pared by 1 base and J by 10 bases, with 8 bases between. CDR3 length equals 13 residues.